This T cell receptor (beta chain) was captured by sequencing in a study of glioma-infiltrating T cells. Using RNA template, CDR3s of TCR alpha and beta were amplified with iRepertoire arm-PCR. TCRdb passed the multiplex PCR reads through MiXCR, listing each CDR3 protein once. The sample lists about 400,000 distinct CDR3 sequences; 41% were seen once. This clonotype has only a few counts. Germline V lookup: CDR1 SGHDN, CDR2 FVKESK. This CDR3 has 15 residues. The V gene lost 2 bases and the J gene lost 7 bases, with 14 bases spanning the gap. The sequenced sample was glioma tissue, nonneoplastic brain tissue, or PBMCs (not recorded which). The rearrangement joins TRBV14 to TRBJ2-2; no clear D. This receptor was taken from a human donor with low-grade glioma or glioblastoma, undergoing nonglioma brain surgery, or in good health (not recorded which). CDR3 loop: CASSQQRAQYGELFF. CDR3 sequence (DNA): TGTGCCAGCAGCCAACAACGGGCGCAATACGGGGAGCTGTTTTTT.